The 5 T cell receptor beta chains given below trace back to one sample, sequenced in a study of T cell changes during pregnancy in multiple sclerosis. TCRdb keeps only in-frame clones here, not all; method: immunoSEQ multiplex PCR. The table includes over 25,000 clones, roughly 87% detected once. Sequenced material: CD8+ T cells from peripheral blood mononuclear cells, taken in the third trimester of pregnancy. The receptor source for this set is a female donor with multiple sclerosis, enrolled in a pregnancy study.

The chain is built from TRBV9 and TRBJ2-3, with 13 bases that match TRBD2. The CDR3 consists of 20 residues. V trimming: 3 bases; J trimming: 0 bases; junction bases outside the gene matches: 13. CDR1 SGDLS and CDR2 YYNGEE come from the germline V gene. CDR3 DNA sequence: TGTGCCAGCAGCGGGCCGGGACTAGCGGGGAAACTATCTAGCACAGATACGCAGTATTTT. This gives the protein CASSGPGLAGKLSSTDTQYF.

The DNA for the CDR3 is TGTGCCAGCGAAAGAGGGCAGGGCAATCAGCCCCAGCATTTT. Encoded protein: CASERGQGNQPQHF. V gene TRBV2 combines with J gene TRBJ1-5; D unclear. Between the trimmed V and J ends, which lost 8 bases and 2 bases, there was a span of 13 bases. CDR1 and CDR2 (germline): SNHLY, FYNNEI. The CDR3 has 14 residues.

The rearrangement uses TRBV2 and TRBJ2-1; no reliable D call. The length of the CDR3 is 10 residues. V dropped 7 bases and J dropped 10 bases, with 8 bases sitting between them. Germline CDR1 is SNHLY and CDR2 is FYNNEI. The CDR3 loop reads CASKRVEQFF. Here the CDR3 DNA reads TGTGCCAGCAAACGGGTCGAGCAGTTCTTC.

CDR3 sequence reads: CASSLRQGTNTEAFF. The CDR3 region has the DNA TGCGCCAGCAGCCTACGACAGGGGACGAACACTGAAGCTTTCTTT. This chain links TRBV4-1 with TRBJ1-1, with 8 bases lining up with TRBD1. CDR1 and CDR2 (germline): MGHRA, YSYEKL. The CDR3 has 15 residues. After removal of 4 bases from V and 1 base from J, the junction contained 5 bases not matched to a gene.

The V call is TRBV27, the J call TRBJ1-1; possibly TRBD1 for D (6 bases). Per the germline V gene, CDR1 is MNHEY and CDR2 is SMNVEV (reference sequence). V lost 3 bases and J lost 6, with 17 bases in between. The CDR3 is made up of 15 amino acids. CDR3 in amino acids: CASSFRTDGVSEAFF. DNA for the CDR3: TGTGCCAGCAGTTTCCGGACAGACGGCGTCTCTGAAGCTTTCTTT.